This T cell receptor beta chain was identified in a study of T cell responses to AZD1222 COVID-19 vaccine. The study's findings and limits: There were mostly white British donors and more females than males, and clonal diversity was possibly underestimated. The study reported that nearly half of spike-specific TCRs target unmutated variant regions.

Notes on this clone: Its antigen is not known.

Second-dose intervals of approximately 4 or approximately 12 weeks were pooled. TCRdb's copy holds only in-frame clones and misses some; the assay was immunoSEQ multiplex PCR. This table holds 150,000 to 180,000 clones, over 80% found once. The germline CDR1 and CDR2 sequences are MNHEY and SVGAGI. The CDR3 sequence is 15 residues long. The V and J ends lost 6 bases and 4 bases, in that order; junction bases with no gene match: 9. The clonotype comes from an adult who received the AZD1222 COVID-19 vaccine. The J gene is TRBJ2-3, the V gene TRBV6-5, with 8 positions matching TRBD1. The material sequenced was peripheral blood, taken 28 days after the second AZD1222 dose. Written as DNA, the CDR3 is TGTGCCAGCAGCCCAGCAGGGGGCAGCTCAGATACGCAGTATTTT. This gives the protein CASSPAGGSSDTQYF.